The 14 T cell receptor beta chains below all came from one sample that was sequenced in a study of cytomegalovirus exposure and HLA in healthy donors. PCR employed 60 Vbeta and 13 Jbeta primers. Generated by immunoSEQ multiplex PCR, the TCRdb table keeps only in-frame clones and is missing some. The table has over 150,000 clones, 80% seen once. Sequenced: PBMCs. The source of these receptors is a man aged 25 to 45 in good health and CMV-seropositive.

This rearrangement joins TRBV4-1 to TRBJ2-7; 10 bases are a match to TRBD2. Trimming removed 0 bases from V and 7 bases from J; junction bases left unmatched: 21. The CDR3 consists of 20 residues. The germline V gene encodes CDR1 MGHRA and CDR2 YSYEKL. This chain's CDR3 is CASSQESGRALGPRSSEQYF. In DNA, the CDR3 is TGCGCCAGCAGCCAAGAGAGCGGGAGGGCCCTCGGACCCAGATCGAGTGAGCAGTACTTC.

The J gene is TRBJ1-1, the V gene TRBV4-1; D remains ambiguous. This CDR3 is 14 amino acids long. Trimming pared 0 bases from V and 3 bases from J, leaving 8 bases between. Germline-derived CDR1 and CDR2 are MGHRA and YSYEKL. The CDR3 is CASSQDLEYTEAFF. The DNA for the CDR3 is TGCGCCAGCAGCCAAGATCTAGAATACACTGAAGCTTTCTTT.

The CDR3 protein is CASFSVISYEQYF. CDR3 bases: TGTGCCAGCTTTAGCGTTATTAGCTACGAGCAGTACTTC. This sequence joins TRBV6-1 and TRBJ2-7; D is perhaps TRBD2 (5 bases). Germline V gene lookup returns CDR1 MNHNS and CDR2 SASEGT. Trimming took off 8 bases at V and 3 bases at J, with 14 bases between the two ends. This CDR3 spans 13 amino acids.

V usage is TRBV27 and J usage is TRBJ1-4; unclear D gene. Per germline, CDR1 MNHEY and CDR2 SMNVEV (reference sequence). CDR3 length: 15 residues. V lost 2 bases and J 5 bases, leaving 12 bases between the germline ends. The CDR3 region has the DNA TGTGCCAGCAGTTTAAGAGGAGTGAAGAATGAAAAACTGTTTTTT. Residues: CASSLRGVKNEKLFF.

J is TRBJ1-2 and V is TRBV20-1; TRBD1 might be the D (6 bases). This CDR3 spans 11 amino acids. V was shortened by 7 bases and J by 6 bases, with 12 bases between the two germline ends. Germline V gives CDR1 DFQATT, CDR2 SNEGSKA (reference sequence). CDR3 bases: TGCAGTGACAGGGTAGTCGATGGCTACACCTTC. Its protein is CSDRVVDGYTF.

The chain employs TRBV29-1 and TRBJ1-2; D is undetermined. Looked up from germline, CDR1 is SQVTM and CDR2 is ANQGSEA. The CDR3 is 16 amino acids. Trimming stripped 7 bases from V and 5 bases from J, with 26 bases between. The CDR3 region has the DNA TGCAGCGCTACCCAACTCCGGCCGCGGGTCGCATATGGCTACACCTTC. Translated: CSATQLRPRVAYGYTF.

The CDR3 nucleotides read TGTGCCTGGAGTGTAATAACCAGGGGCGACAATGAGCAGTTCTTC. Translated: CAWSVITRGDNEQFF. This chain links TRBV30 with TRBJ2-1; D is perhaps TRBD1 (6 bases). Germline CDR1 is GTSNPN and CDR2 is SVGIG (reference sequence). V dropped 0 bases and J dropped 5 bases, with 14 bases sitting between them. This CDR3 region has 15 residues.

This clone was found once. J is TRBJ1-2 and V is TRBV19; D possibly corresponds to TRBD1 (5 bases). V was clipped by 2 bases and J by 6 bases, with 13 bases between them. The CDR3 sequence is 14 residues long. The germline gives CDR1 LNHDA, CDR2 SQIVND (reference sequence). CDR3: CASSIFQGMDGYTF. The CDR3 region has the DNA TGTGCCAGTAGTATATTTCAGGGTATGGATGGCTACACCTTC.

The DNA of the CDR3 is TGTGCCAGCAGCGACGGGATCCTGGGACAGGGGGATGAAAAACTGTTTTTT. Translated, it gives CASSDGILGQGDEKLFF. This chain connects TRBV5-6 to TRBJ1-4, with 11 bases aligning to TRBD1. This CDR3 is 17 amino acids long. The J segment lost 6 bases and the V segment lost 4 bases, leaving 11 bases of the junction unmatched. Germline V gene data show CDR1 as SGHDT and CDR2 as YYEEEE.

This rearrangement joins TRBV5-1 to TRBJ2-7, with D hard to call. This CDR3 region has 16 residues. Trimming left V 4 bases short and J 3 bases short, with 20 bases between. The germline V gene encodes CDR1 SGHRS and CDR2 YFSETQ. The CDR3 spells CASSLVTVDVGYEQYF. CDR3 coding DNA: TGCGCCAGCAGCCTCGTAACAGTCGACGTGGGCTACGAGCAGTACTTC.

A remark on this clone: Relative to the germline gene, one junction end is altered; a read error may explain this. The chain combines TRBV7-9 with TRBJ2-7; TRBD2 agrees at 16 bases. The CDR3 sequence is 17 residues long. Germline CDR1 and CDR2: SEHNR and FQNEAQ (reference sequence). CDR3 region: CSSSPGLAGGPYPEQYF. CDR3 DNA: TGTTCCAGCAGCCCGGGACTAGCGGGGGGGCCATACCCCGAGCAGTACTTC.

The chain couples TRBV7-2 to TRBJ2-7; D gene uncertain. This CDR3 is built from 13 residues. Trimming took off 3 bases at V and 1 base at J, with 7 bases between the two ends. Germline CDR1 is SGHTA and CDR2 is FQGNSA. CDR3 coding DNA: TGTGCCAGCAGCTTTCAAATTTCCTACGAGCAGTACTTC. Its translation: CASSFQISYEQYF.

The J gene is TRBJ1-1, the V gene TRBV19; 7 bases match TRBD1. Germline values: CDR1 LNHDA, CDR2 SQIVND (reference sequence). The CDR3 totals 16 residues. The V gene end was trimmed by 6 bases and the J gene end by 0 bases; junction bases not matched to a gene: 10. CDR3 sequence: CASRTTGQPMNTEAFF. DNA of the CDR3: TGTGCCAGTAGGACAACGGGACAGCCCATGAACACTGAAGCTTTCTTT.

This chain joins TRBV19 and TRBJ2-1; the D is unclear. V lost 5 bases, J lost 5 bases, and 10 bases lay in between. Germline CDR1 LNHDA, CDR2 SQIVND (reference sequence). The CDR3 covers 13 residues. The CDR3 reads CASSHSRDNEQFF. The CDR3 DNA reads as TGTGCCAGTAGTCACAGCAGAGACAATGAGCAGTTCTTC.